The source of this T cell receptor beta chain is a study of Graves' ophthalmopathy and Graves' hyperthyroidism. General observations from the study: Separation of ophthalmopathy from stable hyperthyroidism was achieved by a 13-signature model, at about 90% sensitivity and under 82% specificity.

V lost 3 bases to trimming and J lost 7 bases, with 12 bases between them. Per the germline V gene, CDR1 is MDHEN and CDR2 is SYDVKM. There are 13 residues in the CDR3. The TCR beta CDR3 regions underwent amplification from RNA transcripts. The first round was an RT-PCR with HTBI primers, and the second round was a multiplex PCR. TCRdb re-derived calls from the multiplex PCR reads in MiXCR, one entry per CDR3 protein. This table has some 170,000 distinct CDR3 sequences, approximately 40% appearing once. This clonotype was seen repeatedly, ten times or more. No antigen is known for it. Ophthalmopathy cases showed moderate-to-severe activity, scoring CAS ≥3 and NOSPECS ≥4, with duration under 3 months.

What was sequenced was peripheral blood. The TCR was taken from a man between 25 and 39 years old with Graves' ophthalmopathy. This sequence joins TRBV28 and TRBJ1-2; weak D call: TRBD1 (6 bases). DNA of the CDR3: TGTGCCAGCAGTTTGGGACATAGGGCTGGCTACACCTTC. This sequence encodes CASSLGHRAGYTF.